This is a list of T cell receptor beta chains from one sample in a study of blood T cell repertoires in COVID-19. Generated by immunoSEQ multiplex PCR, the TCRdb table keeps only in-frame clones and is missing some. The table shows about 140,000 clones, with approximately 80% occurring only once. The specimen was peripheral blood. These receptor sequences come from a human donor in a cohort sampled during active COVID-19. Both conserved end residues are part of each CDR3.

V: TRBV19
CDR3: CASSPRTGFSYEQYF

V: TRBV5-4
CDR3: CASSPGQLQETQYF

V: TRBV11-2
CDR3: CASSSRQGAVYGYTF

V: TRBV6-5
CDR3: CASRGVGQGSYEQYF

V: TRBV9
CDR3: CASSVGSSGGVGELFF

V: TRBV5-6
CDR3: CASSLPGTYTDTQYF

V: TRBV6-5
CDR3: CASSELTGIYGYTF

V: TRBV7-8
CDR3: CASSTSGGPYEQYF

V: TRBV12-3/TRBV12-4
CDR3: CANSRANTGELFF

V: TRBV19
CDR3: CASAVMAGPYEQYF

V: TRBV6-5
CDR3: CASRSQGGAGEKLFF

V: TRBV15
CDR3: CATSRDIAGGMNNQPQHF

V: TRBV6-5
CDR3: CASRLRRGNTEAFF

V: TRBV6-4
CDR3: CASSDSDRGTEAFF

V: TRBV5-6
CDR3: CASSHGGQQETQYF

V: TRBV11-3
CDR3: CASSSRAGEQYF

V: TRBV12-2
CDR3: CASRLASYGYTF

V: TRBV7-9
CDR3: CASSLPGTEVSF

V: TRBV9
CDR3: CASSVGGSMNTEAFF

V: TRBV6-5
CDR3: CASRGTGWVEKLFF

V: TRBV15
CDR3: CATSTPGRGGPSGYGELFF

V: TRBV7-8
CDR3: CASSPSGGNEQFF

V: TRBV18
CDR3: CASSPRDRVVNTQYF

V: TRBV5-6
CDR3: CASGTVTGELFF

V: TRBV12-5
CDR3: CASGLDNTDTQYF

V: TRBV7-3
CDR3: CASSFRGRQETQYF

V: TRBV7-6
CDR3: CASSQGLAGGQETQYF

V: TRBV19
CDR3: CASSVRDSGEKLFF

V: TRBV5-8
CDR3: CASSRGLAGADEQFF

V: TRBV6-4
CDR3: CASSDSTPGLAGGSNEQFF

V: TRBV6-4
CDR3: CASSAGVPNYGYTF

V: TRBV2
CDR3: CASSSGAPNQPQHF

V: TRBV7-2
CDR3: CASRRGGDTYEQYF

V: TRBV2
CDR3: CASSGSRTLTYGYTF

V: TRBV7-2
CDR3: CASSPPGLAGGATQYF

V: TRBV24-1
CDR3: CATSGAAGTQYF

V: TRBV2
CDR3: CASRRQGAVQETQYF

V: TRBV9
CDR3: CASSPRQGTYGYTF

V: TRBV6-6
CDR3: CASSYLDYGYTF

V: TRBV5-1
CDR3: CASSLDSPDQPQHF